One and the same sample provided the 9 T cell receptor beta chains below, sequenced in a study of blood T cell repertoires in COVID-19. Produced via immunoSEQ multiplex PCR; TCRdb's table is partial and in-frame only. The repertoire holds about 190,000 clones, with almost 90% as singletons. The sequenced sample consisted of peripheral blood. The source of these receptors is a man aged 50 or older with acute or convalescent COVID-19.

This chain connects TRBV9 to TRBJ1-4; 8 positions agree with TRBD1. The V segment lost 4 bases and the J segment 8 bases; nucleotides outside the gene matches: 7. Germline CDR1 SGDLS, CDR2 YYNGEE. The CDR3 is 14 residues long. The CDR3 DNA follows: TGTGCCAGCAGCCCCCTGGACAGGGAAGAAAAACTGTTTTTT. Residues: CASSPLDREEKLFF.

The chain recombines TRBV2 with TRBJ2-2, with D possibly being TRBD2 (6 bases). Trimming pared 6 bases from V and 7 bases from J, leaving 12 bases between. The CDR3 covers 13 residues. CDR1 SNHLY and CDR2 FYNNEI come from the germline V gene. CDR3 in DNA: TGTGCCAGCAGAGATAGCGGTCTCGGGGAGCTGTTTTTT. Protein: CASRDSGLGELFF. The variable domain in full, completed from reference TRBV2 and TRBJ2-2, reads EPEVTQTPSHQVTQMGQEVILRCVPISNHLYFYWYRQILGQKVEFLVSFYNNEISEKSEIFDDQFSVERPDGSNFTLKIRSTKLEDSAMYFCASRDSGLGELFFGEGSRLTVL.

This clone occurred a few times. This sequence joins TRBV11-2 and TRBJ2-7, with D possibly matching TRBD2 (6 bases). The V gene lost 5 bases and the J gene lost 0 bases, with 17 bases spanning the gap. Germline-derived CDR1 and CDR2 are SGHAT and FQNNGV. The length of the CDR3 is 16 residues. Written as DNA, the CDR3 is TGTGCCAGCAGCACCCCAGGCGGGATGTTCTCCTACGAGCAGTACTTC. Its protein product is CASSTPGGMFSYEQYF.

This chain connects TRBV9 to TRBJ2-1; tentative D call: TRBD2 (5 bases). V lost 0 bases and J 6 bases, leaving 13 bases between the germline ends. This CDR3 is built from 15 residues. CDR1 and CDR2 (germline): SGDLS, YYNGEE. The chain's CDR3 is CASSVDSSVLNEQFF. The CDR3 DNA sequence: TGTGCCAGCAGCGTAGATAGTAGCGTTCTCAATGAGCAGTTCTTC.

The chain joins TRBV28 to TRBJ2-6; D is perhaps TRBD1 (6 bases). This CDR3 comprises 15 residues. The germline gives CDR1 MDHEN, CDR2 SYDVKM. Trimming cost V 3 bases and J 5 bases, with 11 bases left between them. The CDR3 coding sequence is TGTGCCAGCAGTTTCAGGGGATCGCGGGCCAACGTCCTGACTTTC. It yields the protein CASSFRGSRANVLTF.

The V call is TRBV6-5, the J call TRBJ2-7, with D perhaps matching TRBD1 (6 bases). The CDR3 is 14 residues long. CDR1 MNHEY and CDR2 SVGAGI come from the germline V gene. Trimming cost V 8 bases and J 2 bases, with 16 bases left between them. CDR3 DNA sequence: TGTGCCAGCCGATCAAACAGGGTTGCCTACGAGCAGTACTTC. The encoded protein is CASRSNRVAYEQYF.

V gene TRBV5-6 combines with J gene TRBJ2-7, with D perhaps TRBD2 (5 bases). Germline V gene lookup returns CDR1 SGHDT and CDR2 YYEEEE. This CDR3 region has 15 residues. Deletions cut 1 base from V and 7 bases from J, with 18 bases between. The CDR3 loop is CASSLRRTTYEEQYF. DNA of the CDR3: TGTGCCAGCAGCTTGCGGAGGACCACCTACGAAGAGCAGTACTTC.

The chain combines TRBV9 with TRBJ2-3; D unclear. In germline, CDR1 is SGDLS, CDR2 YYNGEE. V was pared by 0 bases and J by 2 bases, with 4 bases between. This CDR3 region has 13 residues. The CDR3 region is CASSVGATDTQYF. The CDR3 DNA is TGTGCCAGCAGCGTAGGAGCCACAGATACGCAGTATTTT.

For the CDR3, the DNA is TGTGCCAGCAGCTCCCAGGGGGGCAAAAACATTCAGTACTTC. This translates into CASSSQGGKNIQYF. V and J are TRBV11-2 and TRBJ2-4; D is perhaps TRBD1 (7 bases). Germline assignment: CDR1 SGHAT and CDR2 FQNNGV. V was clipped by 4 bases and J by 3 bases, with 10 bases between them. The CDR3 totals 14 residues. Full variable domain (outside the CDR3, taken from reference TRBV11-2 and TRBJ2-4): EAGVAQSPRYKIIEKRQSVAFWCNPISGHATLYWYQQILGQGPKLLIQFQNNGVVDDSQLPKDRFSAERLKGVDSTLKIQPAKLEDSAVYLCASSSQGGKNIQYFGAGTRLSVL.